This T cell receptor (beta chain) was profiled in a study of T cell responses to AZD1222 COVID-19 vaccine. Study findings and constraints: A reported finding is that nearly half of spike-specific TCRs target unmutated variant regions. Females made up more of the donors, who were largely white British, and clonal diversity may have come out too low. At baseline, just five to seven AZD1222 recipients tested seropositive. Receipt of two AZD1222 doses was followed by a rise in Spike-specific TCR breadth and depth.

About this clone itself: Antigen specificity is unknown.

The V gene's germline CDR1 is ENHRY and CDR2 SYGVKD. V trimming: 11 bases; J trimming: 0 bases; junction bases outside the gene matches: 9. The CDR3 totals 14 residues. Only in-frame clones appear in the TCRdb table, and some are missing; sequencing was by immunoSEQ multiplex PCR. In the table there are around 270,000 clones, 90% to 95% of which are singletons. The sample consisted of peripheral blood, taken 28 days after the second AZD1222 dose. The rearrangement joins TRBV10-3 to TRBJ2-7, with 8 positions matching TRBD2. The receptor's source is an adult who received the AZD1222 COVID-19 vaccine. The CDR3 sequence: CASLSGTGSYEQYF. The CDR3 nucleotides are TGTGCCTCCCTTAGCGGGACGGGCTCCTACGAGCAGTACTTC.